A selection of T cell receptor beta chains follows, all from one sample in a study of control samples from healthy donors and cancer patients. TCRdb's copy holds only in-frame clones and misses some; the assay was immunoSEQ multiplex PCR. The table shows over 100,000 clones, with 90% occurring only once. What was sequenced was blood. Receptors originate from a human donor in good health. The donor label of this sample is uncertain. CDR3s include the opening cysteine and the closing phenylalanine or tryptophan. A D gene is named only where the DNA matches it firmly. Clone sizes are given selectively: once, few, many, or a class where the clone is expanded.

>.|14|few|TRBV19|TRBJ2-2
CASSSQENTGELFF
TGTGCCAGTAGTTCACAGGAGAACACCGGGGAGCTGTTTTTT
>.|15|.|TRBV28|TRBJ2-2
CASSLGPRDTGELFF
TGTGCCAGCAGTTTAGGGCCCCGAGACACCGGGGAGCTGTTTTTT
>.|13|.|TRBV7-9|TRBJ2-7
CASSPRGDGEQYF
TGTGCCAGCAGCCCCAGGGGGGACGGCGAGCAGTACTTC
>.|14|.|TRBV2|TRBJ1-1
CASSEGRLNTEAFF
TGTGCCAGCAGTGAAGGAAGGCTGAACACTGAAGCTTTCTTT
>.|14|.|TRBV28|TRBJ2-7
CASTSPGALYEQYF
TGTGCCAGCACCTCTCCGGGGGCCCTATACGAGCAGTACTTC
>.|16|.|TRBV4-1|TRBJ2-7
CASSQERALGSYEQYF
TGCGCCAGCAGCCAAGAGAGGGCTTTGGGCTCCTACGAGCAGTACTTC
>.|13|.|TRBV18|TRBJ2-7
CASSPQTTDEQYF
TGTGCCAGCTCACCCCAAACGACAGACGAGCAGTACTTC
>TRBD1|16|.|TRBV5-6|TRBJ1-4
CASSATGTATNEKLFF
TGTGCCAGCAGCGCGACAGGGACGGCAACTAATGAAAAACTGTTTTTT
>.|14|.|TRBV6-6|TRBJ2-7
CASNRGDKAYEQYF
TGTGCCAGCAACCGGGGGGACAAGGCCTACGAGCAGTACTTC
>.|12|.|TRBV19|TRBJ1-2
CASSPHDYGYTF
TGTGCCAGTAGTCCCCATGACTATGGCTACACCTTC
>.|14|.|TRBV11-2|TRBJ1-1
CASSLDLTAPEAFF
TGTGCCAGCAGCTTAGATCTAACGGCCCCTGAAGCTTTCTTT
>.|14|.|TRBV9|TRBJ2-5
CASSVWDDQETQYF
TGTGCCAGCAGCGTCTGGGACGACCAAGAGACCCAGTACTTC
>.|16|.|TRBV27|TRBJ1-1
CASRSSRDIMNTEAFF
TGTGCCAGCAGATCATCCCGGGACATTATGAACACTGAAGCTTTCTTT
>.|16|few|TRBV4-2|TRBJ2-2
CASSQGSAGNTGELFF
TGTGCCAGCAGCCAAGGTTCAGCGGGGAACACCGGGGAGCTGTTTTTT
>.|16|.|TRBV2|TRBJ1-2
CASSEFWGHTNYGYTF
TGTGCCAGCAGTGAATTTTGGGGACACACTAACTATGGCTACACCTTC
>.|12|.|TRBV2|TRBJ1-4
CAGGGDNEKLFF
TGTGCCGGGGGGGGAGATAATGAAAAACTGTTTTTT
>.|16|.|TRBV5-1|TRBJ2-1
CASSRNEGSSYNEQFF
TGCGCCAGCAGCCGGAACGAGGGGAGCTCCTACAATGAGCAGTTCTTC
>.|16|.|TRBV27|TRBJ2-2
CASSAIWDTNTGELFF
TGTGCCAGCAGTGCAATCTGGGACACCAACACCGGGGAGCTGTTTTTT
>.|14|.|TRBV9|TRBJ1-2
CASSAGGRTYGYTF
TGTGCCAGCAGCGCAGGAGGGAGGACGTATGGCTACACCTTC
>TRBD1|11|.|TRBV2|TRBJ1-1
CATSDRVEAFF
TGTGCCACCTCAGACAGGGTTGAAGCTTTCTTT
>TRBD1|13|.|TRBV25-1|TRBJ1-1
CASGPQGDTEAFF
TGTGCCAGCGGACCACAGGGGGACACTGAAGCTTTCTTT
>.|13|.|TRBV12-5|TRBJ2-5
CASGSRGSETQYF
TGTGCTAGTGGTTCCAGGGGATCAGAGACCCAGTACTTC
>.|13|.|TRBV10-3|TRBJ2-7
CATAPQSSYEQYF
TGTGCCACCGCCCCCCAGAGCTCCTACGAGCAGTACTTC
>TRBD1|14|.|TRBV19|TRBJ2-1
CASSRGQNYNEQFF
TGTGCCAGTAGTAGGGGACAGAACTACAATGAGCAGTTCTTC
>TRBD2|16|.|TRBV7-2|TRBJ2-3
CASSSGLAGATDTQYF
TGTGCCAGCAGCTCGGGACTAGCGGGGGCCACAGATACGCAGTATTTT
>.|13|.|TRBV5-1|TRBJ1-1
CASSLQGSTEAFF
TGCGCCAGCAGCCTACAGGGAAGCACTGAAGCTTTCTTT
>.|12|once|TRBV29-1|TRBJ1-2
CSVEEKPGGYTF
TGCAGCGTTGAAGAAAAACCTGGTGGCTACACCTTC
>.|11|.|TRBV30|TRBJ2-5
CAWSASETQYF
TGTGCCTGGAGTGCAAGCGAGACCCAGTACTTC
>TRBD1|17|.|TRBV28|TRBJ2-2
CASKVRTGRFGTGELFF
TGTGCCAGCAAGGTTAGGACAGGGAGGTTTGGAACCGGGGAGCTGTTTTTT
>TRBD2|16|once|TRBV9|TRBJ2-1
CASSTSGGYVSNEQFF
TGTGCCAGCAGCACCAGCGGGGGTTATGTTTCCAATGAGCAGTTCTTC
>.|14|.|TRBV18|TRBJ1-1
CASSERGTNTEAFF
TGTGCCAGCTCAGAGCGAGGCACGAACACTGAAGCTTTCTTT
>.|17|once|TRBV3-1/TRBV3-2|TRBJ2-2
CASSPPPWKGDTGELFF
TGTGCCAGCAGCCCCCCCCCTTGGAAAGGGGACACCGGGGAGCTGTTTTTT
>.|14|.|TRBV9|TRBJ2-3
CASSPWSSVDTQYF
TGTGCCAGCAGCCCCTGGTCTAGCGTAGATACGCAGTATTTT
>TRBD1|16|.|TRBV2|TRBJ1-5
CASRPTGTGGNQPQHF
TGTGCCAGCAGGCCGACCGGGACAGGGGGCAATCAGCCCCAGCATTTT
>TRBD2|15|medium-sized|TRBV11-2|TRBJ2-1
CASSFSGGGDYEQFF
TGTGCCAGCAGCTTCTCCGGGGGGGGCGATTATGAGCAGTTCTTC
>.|13|once|TRBV19|TRBJ1-2
CASTETGFYGYTF
TGTGCCAGTACCGAGACAGGCTTCTATGGCTACACCTTC
>TRBD1|13|.|TRBV28|TRBJ1-5
CASKNRGSQPQHF
TGTGCCAGCAAAAACAGGGGGAGTCAGCCCCAGCATTTT
>.|16|.|TRBV28|TRBJ2-3
CASSPQQGLGTDTQYF
TGTGCCAGCAGTCCCCAACAGGGATTGGGCACAGATACGCAGTATTTT
>.|17|.|TRBV3-1/TRBV3-2|TRBJ2-6
CASSHSQGHFGANVLTF
TGTGCCAGCAGCCATAGCCAGGGGCATTTTGGGGCCAACGTCCTGACTTTC
>.|13|once|TRBV19|TRBJ2-1
CASSITGGDEQFF
TGTGCCAGTAGTATAACAGGCGGCGATGAGCAGTTCTTC
>.|11|once|TRBV6-4|TRBJ1-2
CASSGGYGYTF
TGTGCCAGCAGTGGGGGATATGGCTACACCTTC
>.|12|.|TRBV29-1|TRBJ2-7
CSVAGISYEQYF
TGCAGCGTTGCCGGGATATCCTACGAGCAGTACTTC
>TRBD1|13|.|TRBV5-1|TRBJ2-1
CASSLGQGDEQFF
TGCGCCAGCAGCTTGGGACAGGGTGATGAGCAGTTCTTC
>.|14|.|TRBV18|TRBJ1-1
CASSPGNANTEAFF
TGTGCCAGCTCACCGGGTAATGCGAACACTGAAGCTTTCTTT
>TRBD1|15|.|TRBV29-1|TRBJ2-5
CSVAGQGVWDETQYF
TGCAGCGTTGCCGGACAGGGGGTTTGGGACGAGACCCAGTACTTC
>.|14|.|TRBV27|TRBJ2-7
CASSLQGKRYEQYF
TGTGCCAGCAGTTTACAGGGTAAGAGATACGAGCAGTACTTC
>.|13|.|TRBV6-6|TRBJ1-4
CAGALQSNEKLFF
TGTGCCGGCGCCTTGCAGAGTAATGAAAAACTGTTTTTT
>TRBD1|12|.|TRBV28|TRBJ1-5
CATQGASQPQHF
TGTGCCACTCAGGGGGCAAGTCAGCCCCAGCATTTT
>.|12|.|TRBV30|TRBJ2-5
CAWSREKETQYF
TGTGCCTGGAGTAGGGAGAAAGAGACCCAGTACTTC
>.|13|.|TRBV29-1|TRBJ1-2
CSVGDNPFYGYTF
TGCAGCGTTGGGGACAATCCCTTCTATGGCTACACCTTC
>TRBD2|15|.|TRBV27|TRBJ2-5
CASSFAGGLGETQYF
TGTGCCAGCAGTTTCGCGGGGGGCTTAGGAGAGACCCAGTACTTC
>.|14|.|TRBV9|TRBJ1-6
CASSVRDYNSPLHF
TGTGCCAGCAGCGTACGGGATTATAATTCACCCCTCCACTTT
>TRBD1|14|.|TRBV5-1|TRBJ1-1
CASSSGQGLNEAFF
TGCGCCAGCAGCTCCGGACAGGGGCTTAATGAAGCTTTCTTT
>TRBD1|13|.|TRBV24-1|TRBJ1-1
CATSQGRYTEAFF
TGTGCCACCTCACAGGGGCGGTACACTGAAGCTTTCTTT
>.|11|.|TRBV28|TRBJ2-7
CASSLPGEQYF
TGTGCCAGCAGTTTACCGGGCGAGCAGTACTTC
>TRBD1|14|.|TRBV7-2|TRBJ1-2
CASSSRGVFEGYTF
TGTGCCAGCAGCTCCAGGGGGGTGTTTGAAGGCTACACCTTC
>.|12|.|TRBV18|TRBJ1-1
CASSPSGPEAFF
TGTGCCAGCTCACCTTCGGGACCTGAAGCTTTCTTT
>.|15|.|TRBV9|TRBJ1-3
CASSVGTASGNTIYF
TGTGCCAGCAGCGTAGGAACAGCCTCTGGAAACACCATATATTTT